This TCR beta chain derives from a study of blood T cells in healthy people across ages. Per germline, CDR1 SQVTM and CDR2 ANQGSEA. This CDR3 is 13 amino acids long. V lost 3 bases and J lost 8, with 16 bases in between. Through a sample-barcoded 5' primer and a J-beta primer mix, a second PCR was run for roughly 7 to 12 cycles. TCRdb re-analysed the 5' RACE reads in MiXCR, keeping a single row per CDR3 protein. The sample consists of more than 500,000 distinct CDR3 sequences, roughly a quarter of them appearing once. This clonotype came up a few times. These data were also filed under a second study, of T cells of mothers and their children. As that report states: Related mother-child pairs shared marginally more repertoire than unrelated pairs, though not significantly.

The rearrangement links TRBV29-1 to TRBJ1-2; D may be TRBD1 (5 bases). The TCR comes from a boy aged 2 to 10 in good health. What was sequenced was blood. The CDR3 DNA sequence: TGCAGCGTTGAGCTGGGTGGACAAGGGGGCTACACCTTC. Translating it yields CSVELGGQGGYTF.